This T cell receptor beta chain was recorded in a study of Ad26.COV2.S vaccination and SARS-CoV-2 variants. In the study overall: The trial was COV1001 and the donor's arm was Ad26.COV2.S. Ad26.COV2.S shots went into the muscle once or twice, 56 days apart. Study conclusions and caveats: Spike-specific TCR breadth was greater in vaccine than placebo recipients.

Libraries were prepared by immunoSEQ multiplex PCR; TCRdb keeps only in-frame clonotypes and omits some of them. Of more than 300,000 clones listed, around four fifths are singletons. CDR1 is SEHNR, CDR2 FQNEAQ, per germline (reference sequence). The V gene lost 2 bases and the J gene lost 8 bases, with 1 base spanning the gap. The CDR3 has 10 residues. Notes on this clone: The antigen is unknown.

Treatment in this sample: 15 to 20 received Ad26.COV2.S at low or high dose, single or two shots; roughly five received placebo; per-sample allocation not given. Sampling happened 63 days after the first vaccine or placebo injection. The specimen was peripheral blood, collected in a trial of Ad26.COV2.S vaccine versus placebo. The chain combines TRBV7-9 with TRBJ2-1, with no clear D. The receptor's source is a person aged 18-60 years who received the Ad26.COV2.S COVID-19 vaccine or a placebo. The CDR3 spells CASSLYEQFF. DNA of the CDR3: TGTGCCAGCAGCTTATATGAGCAGTTCTTC.